One and the same sample provided the 18 T cell receptor beta chains below, sequenced in a study of lymphopenia after photon versus proton radiotherapy. Data came from immunoSEQ multiplex PCR; TCRdb stores just in-frame clones and leaves some out. The table lists 60,000 to 75,000 clones, about nine tenths of them singletons. The sequencing here drew on peripheral blood, taken from a patient treated with proton-based radiotherapy. The origin of the receptors is a man at least 80 years old with esophageal cancer.

The chain's CDR3 is CASSRGWTSGSGEQFF. The CDR3 bases are TGTGCCAGTAGTCGAGGCTGGACTAGCGGGAGTGGTGAGCAGTTCTTC. The rearrangement uses TRBV19 and TRBJ2-1, with TRBD2 identical over 13 bases. Per germline, CDR1 LNHDA and CDR2 SQIVND (reference sequence). The CDR3 is 16 amino acids. With 5 bases clipped from V and 9 bases from J, the junction kept 10 bases outside the gene matches.

The V gene is TRBV29-1, the J gene TRBJ2-5; 7 nucleotides match TRBD1. V was pared by 5 bases and J by 3 bases, with 9 bases of the junction left unmatched. The length of the CDR3 is 14 residues. Germline CDR1 is SQVTM and CDR2 is ANQGSEA. CDR3 protein: CSVLPTGREETQYF. Here the CDR3 DNA reads TGCAGCGTTCTTCCGACAGGGCGGGAAGAGACCCAGTACTTC.

V and J are TRBV19 and TRBJ1-1; perhaps TRBD1 as D (5 bases). The CDR3 is made up of 15 amino acids. The V end lost 7 bases, the J end lost 5 bases, and 20 bases lay between the germline ends. Germline CDR1 reads LNHDA; CDR2 reads SQIVND (reference sequence). The CDR3 loop reads CASTPGPGRGTEAFF. CDR3 sequence (DNA): TGTGCCAGTACCCCGGGACCGGGCCGGGGGACTGAAGCTTTCTTT.

By its share, this clone is medium-sized. This sequence joins TRBV9 and TRBJ2-7; 7 bases align to TRBD2. CDR1 and CDR2 (germline): SGDLS, YYNGEE. The length of the CDR3 is 16 residues. V dropped 0 bases and J dropped 2; count of bases not matched to a gene: 8. The DNA of the CDR3 is TGTGCCAGCAGCGTAGGATCTACAGGACTAGCCTACGAGCAGTACTTC. Encoded protein: CASSVGSTGLAYEQYF.

V gene TRBV7-2 combines with J gene TRBJ2-3; maybe TRBD1 (5 bases). The CDR3 covers 14 residues. CDR1 SGHTA and CDR2 FQGNSA come from the germline V gene. V was cut by 5 bases and J by 3 bases, with 12 bases left in between. CDR3 DNA sequence: TGTGCCAGCAGCGTTTACCAGGGTACAGATACGCAGTATTTT. Translating gives CASSVYQGTDTQYF.

The chain links TRBV5-5 to TRBJ2-3; a weak D match, TRBD2 (6 bases). V was pared by 6 bases and J by 2 bases, with 19 bases between. This CDR3 region has 16 residues. From germline, CDR1 is SGHKS and CDR2 YYEKEE (reference sequence). The chain's CDR3 is CASKVGRGTTTDTQYF. The CDR3, as DNA: TGTGCCAGCAAAGTGGGGCGCGGGACCACCACAGATACGCAGTATTTT.

This rearrangement joins TRBV4-3 to TRBJ2-3; no clear D gene. This CDR3 is 15 amino acids long. CDR1 and CDR2 (germline): LGHNA, YSLEER. Trimming removed 1 base from V and 0 bases from J, with 8 bases in between. CDR3: CASSQGVGSTDTQYF. In nucleotides, the CDR3 is TGCGCCAGCAGCCAAGGGGTCGGGAGCACAGATACGCAGTATTTT.

This sequence joins TRBV5-4 and TRBJ1-2; the D gene is possibly TRBD1 (5 bases). The CDR3 contains 14 residues. Germline V gene lookup returns CDR1 SGHNT and CDR2 YYREEE (reference sequence). The V gene lost 1 base and the J gene lost 4 bases, with 11 bases spanning the gap. The CDR3 DNA reads TGTGCCAGCAGCTTGAGAGGGGACCCCTATGGCTACACCTTC. It is translated as CASSLRGDPYGYTF.

The genes are TRBV25-1 and TRBJ2-2; D not certain. The V gene's germline CDR1 is MGHDK and CDR2 SYGVNS. The CDR3 is 11 amino acids. The V end was cut by 2 bases, the J end by 12 bases, with 7 bases between. The CDR3 protein is CASSEGMKLFF. The CDR3 DNA is TGTGCCAGCAGTGAAGGGATGAAGCTGTTTTTT.

The chain links TRBV27 to TRBJ1-1; a possible D gene is TRBD1 (6 bases). CDR3 length: 14 amino acids. V was clipped by 5 bases and J by 4 bases, with 14 bases between them. Germline lookup yields CDR1 MNHEY and CDR2 SMNVEV (reference sequence). The CDR3 DNA follows: TGTGCCAGCAGTCTCGGGGGGGCCAGCACTGAAGCTTTCTTT. It encodes CASSLGGASTEAFF.

Only a few counts were recorded for this clone. V usage is TRBV19 and J usage is TRBJ1-3; no clear D gene. Trimming left V 1 base short and J 4 bases short, with 8 bases between. This CDR3 has 14 residues. CDR1 and CDR2 from the germline V gene are LNHDA and SQIVND (reference sequence). Here the CDR3 reads CASSIVGFGNTIYF. CDR3 DNA sequence: TGTGCCAGTAGTATAGTGGGGTTCGGAAACACCATATATTTT.

V and J are TRBV4-3 and TRBJ1-2; D perhaps matches TRBD1 (6 bases). The CDR3 runs 14 residues. Germline V gene sequence: CDR1 LGHNA, CDR2 YSLEER. Trimming took 4 bases from V and 6 from J, leaving 15 bases between them. CDR3 nucleotide sequence: TGCGCCAGCAGCCTACTAGGGGGGATTGATGGCTACACCTTC. It is translated as CASSLLGGIDGYTF.

The chain couples TRBV6-1 to TRBJ1-3; D call uncertain. Per the germline V gene, CDR1 is MNHNS and CDR2 is SASEGT. V gave up 2 bases and J gave up 9 bases, with 11 bases separating them. This CDR3 contains 13 residues. The DNA for the CDR3 is TGTGCCAGCAGTGAAACCCACGAAACCACCATATATTTT. It yields the protein CASSETHETTIYF.

This chain uses TRBV5-5 with TRBJ2-7; TRBD1 is a possible D gene (7 bases). Trimming removed 0 bases at V and 3 bases at J, with 22 bases between. This CDR3 contains 18 residues. The germline V gene encodes CDR1 SGHKS and CDR2 YYEKEE (reference sequence). CDR3 nucleotides: TGTGCCAGCAGCTTGGGGTCAGGGGGGCGACGATCAGTCTACGAGCAGTACTTC. Its translation: CASSLGSGGRRSVYEQYF.

This chain joins TRBV5-6 and TRBJ2-3, with 8 bases that match TRBD2. CDR3 length equals 16 residues. J was trimmed by 2 bases and V by 4 bases; bases with no gene match: 9. Germline CDR1 SGHDT, CDR2 YYEEEE. The CDR3 bases are TGTGCCAGCAGCGGAACCGGGACTAGTCTCACAGATACGCAGTATTTT. It encodes CASSGTGTSLTDTQYF.

The V gene is TRBV4-1, the J gene TRBJ1-6; no firm D call. The CDR3 length is 19 residues. V was pared by 0 bases and J by 1 base, with 16 bases between. CDR1 and CDR2 from the germline V gene are MGHRA and YSYEKL. This CDR3 is CASSQDFRVERSYNSPLHF. CDR3 DNA: TGCGCCAGCAGCCAAGATTTTAGAGTGGAGAGATCCTATAATTCACCCCTCCACTTT.

This clone was recorded a few times. In the same sample, other DNA sequences code for this CDR3. This chain links TRBV9 with TRBJ1-3; D gene uncertain. This CDR3 spans 16 amino acids. Germline assignment: CDR1 SGDLS and CDR2 YYNGEE. V was pared by 0 bases and J by 0 bases, with 10 bases between. CDR3 DNA: TGTGCCAGCAGCGTAGCAGCAACTACCTCTGGAAACACCATATATTTT. It encodes CASSVAATTSGNTIYF.

CDR3 sequence (DNA): TGTGCCAGCAGCCAGGCGGAAGGGGTTGACAAAAACATTCAGTACTTC. It specifies CASSQAEGVDKNIQYF. The gene calls are TRBV4-2 and TRBJ2-4, with D perhaps TRBD1 (5 bases). The V and J ends lost 3 bases and 3 bases respectively, with 15 bases between them. CDR1 and CDR2 from the germline V gene are LGHNA and YNFKEQ. CDR3 size: 16 residues.